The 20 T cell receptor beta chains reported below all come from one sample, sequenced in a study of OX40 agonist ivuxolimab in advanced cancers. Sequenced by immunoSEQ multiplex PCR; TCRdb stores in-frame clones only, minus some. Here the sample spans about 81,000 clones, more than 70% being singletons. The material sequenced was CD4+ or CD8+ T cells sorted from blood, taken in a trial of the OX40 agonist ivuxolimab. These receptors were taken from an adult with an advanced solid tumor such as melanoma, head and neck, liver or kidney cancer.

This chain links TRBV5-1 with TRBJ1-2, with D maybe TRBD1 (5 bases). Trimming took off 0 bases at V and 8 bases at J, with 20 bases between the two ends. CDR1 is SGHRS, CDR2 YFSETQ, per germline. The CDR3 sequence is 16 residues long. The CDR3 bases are TGCGCCAGCAGCTTGGGGGACGCGCTCCGCTTGGGGGGCTACACCTTC. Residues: CASSLGDALRLGGYTF.

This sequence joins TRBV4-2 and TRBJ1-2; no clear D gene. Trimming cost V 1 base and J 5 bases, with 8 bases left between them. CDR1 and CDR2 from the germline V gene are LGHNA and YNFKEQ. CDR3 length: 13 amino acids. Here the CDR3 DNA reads TGTGCCAGCAGCCAAGTTCGAGGATATGGCTACACCTTC. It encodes CASSQVRGYGYTF.

CDR3 residues: CASSQGLGEQFF. In DNA, the CDR3 is TGCGCCAGCAGCCAAGGTTTAGGGGAGCAGTTCTTC. The J gene is TRBJ2-1, the V gene TRBV4-1; D ambiguous. Trimming took off 1 base at V and 10 bases at J, with 8 bases between the two ends. This CDR3 region has 12 residues. The germline gives CDR1 MGHRA, CDR2 YSYEKL.

The CDR3 here is CASPGQTNTGELFF. The CDR3 coding sequence is TGTGCCAGCCCGGGACAGACGAACACCGGGGAGCTGTTTTTT. The J gene is TRBJ2-2, the V gene TRBV19; TRBD1 matches at 7 bases. This CDR3 contains 14 residues. After removal of 9 bases from V and 0 bases from J, the junction contained 4 bases not matched to a gene. The germline V gene encodes CDR1 LNHDA and CDR2 SQIVND (reference sequence).

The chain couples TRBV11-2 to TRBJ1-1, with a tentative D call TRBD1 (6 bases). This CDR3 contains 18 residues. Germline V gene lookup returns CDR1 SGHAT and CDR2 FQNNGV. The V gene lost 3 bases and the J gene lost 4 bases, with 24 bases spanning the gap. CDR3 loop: CASSFSGTPLGLSTEAFF. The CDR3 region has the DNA TGTGCCAGCAGCTTCTCCGGGACACCCTTAGGATTGAGCACTGAAGCTTTCTTT.

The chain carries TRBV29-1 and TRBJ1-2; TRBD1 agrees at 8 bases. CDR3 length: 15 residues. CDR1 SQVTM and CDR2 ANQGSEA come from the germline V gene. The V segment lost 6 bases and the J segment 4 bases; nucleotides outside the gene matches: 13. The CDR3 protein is CSVGDRRSWGYGYTF. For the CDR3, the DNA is TGCAGCGTGGGGGACAGGAGGTCCTGGGGCTATGGCTACACCTTC.

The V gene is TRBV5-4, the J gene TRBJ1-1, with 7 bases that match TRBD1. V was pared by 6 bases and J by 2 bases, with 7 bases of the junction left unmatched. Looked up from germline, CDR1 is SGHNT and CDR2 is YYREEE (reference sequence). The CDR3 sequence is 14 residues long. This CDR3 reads CASKSTGSNTEAFF. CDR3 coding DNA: TGTGCCAGCAAATCGACAGGGAGTAACACTGAAGCTTTCTTT.

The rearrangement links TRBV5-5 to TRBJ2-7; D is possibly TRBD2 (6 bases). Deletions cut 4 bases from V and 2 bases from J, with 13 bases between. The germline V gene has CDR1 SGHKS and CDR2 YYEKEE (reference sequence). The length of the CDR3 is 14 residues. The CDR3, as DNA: TGTGCCAGCAGCCCGGGACTGTCGACCTACGAGCAGTACTTC. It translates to CASSPGLSTYEQYF.

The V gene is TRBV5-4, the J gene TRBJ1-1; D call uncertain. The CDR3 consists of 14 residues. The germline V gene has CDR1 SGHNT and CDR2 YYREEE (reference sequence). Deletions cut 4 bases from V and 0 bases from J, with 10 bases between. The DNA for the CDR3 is TGTGCCAGCAGCCCGGAGGCGGTGAACACTGAAGCTTTCTTT. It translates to CASSPEAVNTEAFF.

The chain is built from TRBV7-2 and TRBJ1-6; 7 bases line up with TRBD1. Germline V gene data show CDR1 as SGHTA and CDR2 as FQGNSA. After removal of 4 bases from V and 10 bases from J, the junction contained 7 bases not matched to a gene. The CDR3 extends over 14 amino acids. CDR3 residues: CASSSGDSRSPLHF. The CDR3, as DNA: TGTGCCAGCAGCTCAGGGGACAGCAGATCACCCCTCCACTTT.

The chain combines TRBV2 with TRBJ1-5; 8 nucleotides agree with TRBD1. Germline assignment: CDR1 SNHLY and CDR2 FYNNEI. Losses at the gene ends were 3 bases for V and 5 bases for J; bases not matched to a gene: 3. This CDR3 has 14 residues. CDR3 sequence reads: CASSDAGGYQPQHF. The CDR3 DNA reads TGTGCCAGCAGTGACGCAGGGGGCTATCAGCCCCAGCATTTT.

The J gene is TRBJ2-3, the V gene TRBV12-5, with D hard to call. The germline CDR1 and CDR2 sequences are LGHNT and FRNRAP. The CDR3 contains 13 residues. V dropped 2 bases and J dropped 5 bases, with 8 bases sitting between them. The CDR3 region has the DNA TGTGCTAGTGGTTTGACCCAGCGAGATACGCAGTATTTT. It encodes CASGLTQRDTQYF.

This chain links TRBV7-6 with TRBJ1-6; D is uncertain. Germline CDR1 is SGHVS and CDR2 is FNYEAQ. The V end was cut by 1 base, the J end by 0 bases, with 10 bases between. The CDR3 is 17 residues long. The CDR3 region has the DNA TGTGCCAGCAGCTTAGTTCCGGCGAGCTCCTATAATTCACCCCTCCACTTT. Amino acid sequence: CASSLVPASSYNSPLHF.

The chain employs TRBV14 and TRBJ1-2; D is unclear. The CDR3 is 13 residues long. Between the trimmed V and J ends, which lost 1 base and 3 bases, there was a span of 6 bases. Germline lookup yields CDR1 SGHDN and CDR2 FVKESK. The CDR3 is CASSQATDYGYTF. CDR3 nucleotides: TGTGCCAGCAGCCAAGCGACCGACTATGGCTACACCTTC.

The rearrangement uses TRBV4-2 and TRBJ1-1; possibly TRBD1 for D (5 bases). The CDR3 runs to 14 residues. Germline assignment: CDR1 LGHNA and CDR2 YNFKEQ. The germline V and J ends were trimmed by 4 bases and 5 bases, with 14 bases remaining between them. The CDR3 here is CASSPGGVWTEAFF. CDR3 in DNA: TGTGCCAGCAGCCCCGGGGGGGTATGGACTGAAGCTTTCTTT.

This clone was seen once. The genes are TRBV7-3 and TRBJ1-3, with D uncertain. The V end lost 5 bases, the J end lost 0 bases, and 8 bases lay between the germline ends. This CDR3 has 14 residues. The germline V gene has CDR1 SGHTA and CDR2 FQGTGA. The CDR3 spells CASSATNSGNTIYF. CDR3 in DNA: TGTGCCAGCAGCGCAACTAACTCTGGAAACACCATATATTTT.

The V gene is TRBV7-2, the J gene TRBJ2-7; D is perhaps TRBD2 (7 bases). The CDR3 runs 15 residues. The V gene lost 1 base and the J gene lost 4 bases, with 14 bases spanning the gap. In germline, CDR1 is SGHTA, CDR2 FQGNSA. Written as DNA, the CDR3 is TGTGCCAGCAGCTTAGGGGCGGGGGCTTTTTACGAGCAGTACTTC. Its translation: CASSLGAGAFYEQYF.

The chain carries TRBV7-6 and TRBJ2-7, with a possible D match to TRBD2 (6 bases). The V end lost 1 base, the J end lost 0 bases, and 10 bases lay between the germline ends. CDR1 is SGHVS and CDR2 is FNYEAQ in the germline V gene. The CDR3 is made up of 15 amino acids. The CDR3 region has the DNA TGTGCCAGCAGCTTAGTAGTGGGGGGCTCCTACGAGCAGTACTTC. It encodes CASSLVVGGSYEQYF.

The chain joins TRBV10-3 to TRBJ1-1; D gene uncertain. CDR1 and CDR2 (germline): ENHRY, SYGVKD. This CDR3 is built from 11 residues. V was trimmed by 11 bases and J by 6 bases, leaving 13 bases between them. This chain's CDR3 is CAVRSYAEAFF. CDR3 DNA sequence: TGTGCCGTCCGTTCCTATGCTGAAGCTTTCTTT.

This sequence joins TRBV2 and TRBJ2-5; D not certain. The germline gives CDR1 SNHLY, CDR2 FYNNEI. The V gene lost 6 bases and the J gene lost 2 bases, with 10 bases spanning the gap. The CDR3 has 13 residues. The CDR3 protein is CASSKAEQETQYF. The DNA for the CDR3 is TGTGCCAGCAGCAAGGCAGAGCAAGAGACCCAGTACTTC.